These 5 T cell receptor beta chains were sequenced from one sample in a study of T cells in women clearing cervical HPV infection. Only in-frame clones appear in the TCRdb table, and some are missing; sequencing was by immunoSEQ multiplex PCR. The repertoire table contains about 39,000 clones. The specimen was blood buffy coat. The receptors here all came from a woman between 18 and 70 years old with a cervical HPV16 infection that either progressed to CIN3+ or cleared (not recorded which).

This CDR3 reads CASSILQGARSQPQHF. The DNA read from the CDR3 is TGTGCCAGTAGTATATTGCAGGGGGCTAGGAGCCAGCCC. This chain joins TRBV19 and TRBJ1-5; 8 bases are a match to TRBD1. The CDR3 end lies 3 residues beyond the end of the read and is filled in from the germline J gene. The CDR3 covers 16 residues. J was trimmed by 7 bases and V by 2 bases; bases with no gene match: 10. The germline V gene encodes CDR1 LNHDA and CDR2 SQIVND (reference sequence).

As concerns this clone: The CDR3 end falls 3 residues outside the read, so it is completed with the germline J gene. The rearrangement joins TRBV29-1 to TRBJ2-1; D may be TRBD1 (6 bases). Germline V gives CDR1 SQVTM, CDR2 ANQGSEA. The CDR3 is made up of 18 amino acids. Trimming took 7 bases from V and 4 from J, leaving 29 bases between them. CDR3: CSAMSTGFGSPIYNEQFF. Partial CDR3 DNA: TGCAGCGCGATGTCAACAGGGTTTGGGTCGCCTATTTACAATGAG.

As for this clone: Its ends do not fully match the called genes, so a read error is possible. The missing CDR3 end, 3 residues past where the read stops, is filled in from the germline J gene. Other DNA sequences within the sample encode an identical CDR3. The gene calls are TRBV20-1 and TRBJ1-3; D might be TRBD1 (6 bases). This CDR3 is built from 14 residues. Germline assignment: CDR1 DFQATT and CDR2 SNEGSKA (reference sequence). The CDR3 bases that were read are TGCAGTGCTAAGGATCCGGTTGCGGGGGACACA. Its protein product is CSAKDPVAGDT. The whole CDR3 reads CSAKDPVAGDTIYF.

On this clone: The CDR3 end falls 3 residues outside the read, so it is completed with the germline J gene. The rearrangement joins TRBV20-1 to TRBJ2-1; 7 nucleotides align to TRBD2. The CDR3 has 16 residues. V lost 3 bases and J lost 0; bases outside the gene matches: 8. Germline assignment: CDR1 DFQATT and CDR2 SNEGSKA (reference sequence). CDR3 residues: CSARPLTSLSYNEQFF. CDR3 DNA, as far as it was read: TGCAGTGCTAGGCCTCTGACTAGCCTCTCCTACAATGAG.

In regard to this clone: The read terminates 3 residues before the CDR3 end, so the remaining end is supplied by the germline J gene. This sequence joins TRBV6-2 or TRBV6-3 and TRBJ1-2, with D perhaps TRBD1 (5 bases). The V end lost 2 bases, the J end lost 6 bases, and 13 bases lay between the germline ends. Germline assignment: CDR1 MNHEY and CDR2 SVGEGT. This CDR3 has 14 amino acids. The CDR3 DNA, read in part, is TGTGCCAGCAGTTACCGCGGCAGGGTGCATGGC. Translated: CASSYRGRVHG. The full CDR3 protein reads CASSYRGRVHGYTF.